This T cell receptor beta chain stems from a study of cytomegalovirus exposure and HLA in healthy donors. On the study more broadly: Researchers found that about 82% of fewer than 450 genotyped donors fell within the Caucasian-associated ancestry cluster.

This clone turned up a few times. Its antigen is unidentified. V shed 0 bases and J shed 0 bases, with 11 bases lying between them. Germline V gene sequence: CDR1 SGHTA, CDR2 FQGTGA. CDR3 length: 16 residues. The PCR contained 60 Vbeta and 13 Jbeta primers. Using immunoSEQ multiplex PCR, the repertoire was profiled, and TCRdb retains in-frame clones only, with some absent. Of about 190,000 clones in the sample, under 80% were seen once. Whole-study findings and limits: Cytomegalovirus-associated TCR beta chains were listed, numbering 150 to 200. Only CMV serostatus was available as immune exposure information. Some V segments, TRBV6-2 and TRBV6-3 among them, were indistinguishable and were therefore excluded.

The sequenced material came from PBMCs. The chain links TRBV7-3 to TRBJ1-1; a weak D match, TRBD1 (6 bases). This sequence was found in a young man in good health and CMV-seropositive. In DNA form, the CDR3 reads TGTGCCAGCAGCTTAACGCCAGGGGTCATGAACACTGAAGCTTTCTTT. Translation gives CASSLTPGVMNTEAFF.